The clone carrying this T cell receptor (beta chain) was counted ten times or more. TCRdb passed the 5' RACE reads through MiXCR, listing each CDR3 protein once. Of fewer than 30,000 distinct CDR3 sequences in the sample, roughly 12% were seen once. These data are taken from a study of neurological immune-mediated disorders. The germline V and J ends were trimmed by 4 bases and 5 bases, with 16 bases remaining between them. The CDR3 is made up of 15 amino acids. CDR1 and CDR2 from the germline V gene are SEHNR and FQNEAQ (reference sequence). The clonotype comes from a woman in her thirties or forties with HTLV-1-associated myelopathy (HAM/TSP). Specimen: PBMCs. This sequence joins TRBV7-9 and TRBJ2-3; either TRBD1 or TRBD2 may supply D (5 bases each). CDR3 loop: CASSSSWGSRDTQYF. The CDR3 DNA sequence: TGTGCCAGCAGCTCCTCGTGGGGGAGTAGAGATACGCAGTATTTT.